This TCR beta chain was retrieved from a study of blood T cells in healthy people across ages. Using a J-beta primer mix together with a sample-barcoded 5' primer, a second PCR was run for 7 to 11 cycles. Tags on each cDNA molecule came from a template-switch adaptor with 12 random nucleotides. Every sample gave at least 2.5 million paired-end reads containing CDR3. TCRdb processed the 5' RACE reads anew with MiXCR; each CDR3 protein has one entry. The data show hundreds of thousands of distinct CDR3 sequences, 52% seen once. No fewer than 6 million PBMCs went into each sample. The extraction recovered at least 5.5 micrograms of total RNA per sample. The ends lost 8 bases at V and 1 base at J; junction bases unmatched: 7. The CDR3 totals 14 residues.

V and J are TRBV12-3 or TRBV12-4 and TRBJ2-5, with TRBD1 identical over 7 bases. Sequencing was performed on blood. This clonotype was sampled from a woman of 80 years or more in good health. CDR3 in amino acids: CASARGQSQETQYF. The CDR3 nucleotides are TGTGCCAGCGCTAGGGGGCAGAGCCAAGAGACCCAGTACTTC.